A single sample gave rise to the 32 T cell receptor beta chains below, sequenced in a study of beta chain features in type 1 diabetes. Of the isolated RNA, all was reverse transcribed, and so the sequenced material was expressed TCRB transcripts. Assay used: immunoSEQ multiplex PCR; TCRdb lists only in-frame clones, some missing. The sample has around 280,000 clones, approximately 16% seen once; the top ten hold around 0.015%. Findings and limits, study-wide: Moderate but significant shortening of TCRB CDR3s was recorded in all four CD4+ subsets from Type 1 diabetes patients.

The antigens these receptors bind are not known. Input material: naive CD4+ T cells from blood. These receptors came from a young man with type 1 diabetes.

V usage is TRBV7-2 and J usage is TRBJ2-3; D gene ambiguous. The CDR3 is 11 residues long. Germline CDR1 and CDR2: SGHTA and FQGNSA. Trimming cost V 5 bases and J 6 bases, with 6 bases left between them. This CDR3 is CASSARDTQYF. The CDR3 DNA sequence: TGTGCCAGCAGCGCTAGGGATACGCAGTATTTT. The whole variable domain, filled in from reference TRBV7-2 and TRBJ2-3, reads GAGVSQSPSNKVTEKGKDVELRCDPISGHTALYWYRQSLGQGLEFLIYFQGNSAPDKSGLPSDRFSAERTGGSVSTLTIQRTQQEDSAVYLCASSARDTQYFGPGTRLTVL.

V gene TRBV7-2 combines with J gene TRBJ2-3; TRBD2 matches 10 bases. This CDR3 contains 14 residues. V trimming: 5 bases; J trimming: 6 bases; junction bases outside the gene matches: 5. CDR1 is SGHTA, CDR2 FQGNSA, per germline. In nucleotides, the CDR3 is TGTGCCAGCAGCCTACTAGCGGGAACTGATACGCAGTATTTT. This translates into CASSLLAGTDTQYF.

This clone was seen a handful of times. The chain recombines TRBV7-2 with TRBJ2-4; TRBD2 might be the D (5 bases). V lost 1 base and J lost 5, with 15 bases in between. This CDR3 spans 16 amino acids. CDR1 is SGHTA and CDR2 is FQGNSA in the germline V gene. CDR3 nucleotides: TGTGCCAGCAGCTTAGTAGGATGGTCCGGGGAAAACATTCAGTACTTC. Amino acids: CASSLVGWSGENIQYF.

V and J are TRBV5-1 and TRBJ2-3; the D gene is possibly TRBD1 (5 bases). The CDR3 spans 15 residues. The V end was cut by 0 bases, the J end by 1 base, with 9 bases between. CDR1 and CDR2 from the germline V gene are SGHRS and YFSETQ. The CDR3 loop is CASSLVGDGTDTQYF. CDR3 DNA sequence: TGCGCCAGCAGCTTGGTAGGGGATGGCACAGATACGCAGTATTTT. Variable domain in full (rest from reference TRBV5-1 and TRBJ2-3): KAGVTQTPRYLIKTRGQQVTLSCSPISGHRSVSWYQQTPGQGLQFLFEYFSETQRNKGNFPGRFSGRQFSNSRSEMNVSTLELGDSALYLCASSLVGDGTDTQYFGPGTRLTVL.

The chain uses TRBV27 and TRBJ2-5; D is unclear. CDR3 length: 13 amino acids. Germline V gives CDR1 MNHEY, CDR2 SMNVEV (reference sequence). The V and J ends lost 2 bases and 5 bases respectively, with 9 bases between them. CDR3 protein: CASSLKPRETQYF. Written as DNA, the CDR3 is TGTGCCAGCAGTTTAAAACCTCGGGAGACCCAGTACTTC.

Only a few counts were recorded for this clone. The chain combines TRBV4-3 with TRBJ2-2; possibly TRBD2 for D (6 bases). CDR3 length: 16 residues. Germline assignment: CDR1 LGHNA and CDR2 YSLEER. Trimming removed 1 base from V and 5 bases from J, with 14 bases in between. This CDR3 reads CASSQVPAGSTGELFF. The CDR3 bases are TGCGCCAGCAGCCAAGTCCCAGCGGGCTCGACCGGGGAGCTGTTTTTT.

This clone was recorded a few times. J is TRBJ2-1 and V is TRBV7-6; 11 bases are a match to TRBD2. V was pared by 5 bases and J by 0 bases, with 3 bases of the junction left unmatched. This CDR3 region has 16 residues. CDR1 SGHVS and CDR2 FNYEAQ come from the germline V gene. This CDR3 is CASSGTSGRSYNEQFF. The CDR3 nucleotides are TGTGCCAGCAGCGGGACTAGCGGCCGCTCCTACAATGAGCAGTTCTTC.

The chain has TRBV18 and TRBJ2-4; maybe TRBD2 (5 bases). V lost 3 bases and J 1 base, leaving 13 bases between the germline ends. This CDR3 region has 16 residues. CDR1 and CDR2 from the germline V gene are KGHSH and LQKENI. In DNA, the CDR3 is TGTGCCAGCTCACCTTCCCGGGGTGGTGCCAAAAACATTCAGTACTTC. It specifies CASSPSRGGAKNIQYF.

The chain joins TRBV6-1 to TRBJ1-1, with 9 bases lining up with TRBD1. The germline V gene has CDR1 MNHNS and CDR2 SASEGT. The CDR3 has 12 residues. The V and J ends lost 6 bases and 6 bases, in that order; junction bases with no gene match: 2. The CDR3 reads CASRDRGPEAFF. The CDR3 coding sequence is TGTGCCAGCAGGGACAGGGGACCTGAAGCTTTCTTT.

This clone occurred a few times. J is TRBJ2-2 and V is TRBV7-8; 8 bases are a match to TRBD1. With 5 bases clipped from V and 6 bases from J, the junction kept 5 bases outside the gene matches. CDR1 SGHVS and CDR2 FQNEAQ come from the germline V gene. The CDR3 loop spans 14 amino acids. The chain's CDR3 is CASSTDRVAGELFF. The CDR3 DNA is TGTGCCAGCAGCACGGACAGGGTGGCCGGGGAGCTGTTTTTT.

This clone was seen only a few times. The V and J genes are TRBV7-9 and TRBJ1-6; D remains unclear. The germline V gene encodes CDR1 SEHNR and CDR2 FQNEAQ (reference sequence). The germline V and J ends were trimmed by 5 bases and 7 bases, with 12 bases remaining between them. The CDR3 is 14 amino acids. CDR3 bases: TGTGCCAGCAGCACCCACATCAGGAATTCACCCCTCCACTTT. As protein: CASSTHIRNSPLHF.

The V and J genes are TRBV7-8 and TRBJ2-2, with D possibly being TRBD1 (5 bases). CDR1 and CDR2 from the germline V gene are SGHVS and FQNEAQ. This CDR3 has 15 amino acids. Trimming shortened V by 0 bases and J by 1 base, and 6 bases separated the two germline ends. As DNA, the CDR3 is TGTGCCAGCAGCTTAGCCAGGGTGAACACCGGGGAGCTGTTTTTT. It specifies CASSLARVNTGELFF. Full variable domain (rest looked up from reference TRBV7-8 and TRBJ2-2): GAGVSQSPRYKVAKRGQDVALRCDPISGHVSLFWYQQALGQGPEFLTYFQNEAQLDKSGLPSDRFFAERPEGSVSTLKIQRTQQEDSAVYLCASSLARVNTGELFFGEGSRLTVL.

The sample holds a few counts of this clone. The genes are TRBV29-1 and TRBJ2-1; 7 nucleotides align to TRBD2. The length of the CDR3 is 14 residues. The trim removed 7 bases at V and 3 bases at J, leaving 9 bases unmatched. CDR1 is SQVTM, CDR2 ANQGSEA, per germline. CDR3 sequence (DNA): TGCAGCGCCTCCCCCCAGCGGGACTACAATGAGCAGTTCTTC. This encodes CSASPQRDYNEQFF.

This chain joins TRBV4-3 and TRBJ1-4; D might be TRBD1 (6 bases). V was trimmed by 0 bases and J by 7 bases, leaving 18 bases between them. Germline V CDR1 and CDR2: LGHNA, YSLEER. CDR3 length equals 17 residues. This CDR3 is CASSQDHLGGRGEKLFF. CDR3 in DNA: TGCGCCAGCAGCCAAGATCACCTGGGGGGGCGAGGTGAAAAACTGTTTTTT.

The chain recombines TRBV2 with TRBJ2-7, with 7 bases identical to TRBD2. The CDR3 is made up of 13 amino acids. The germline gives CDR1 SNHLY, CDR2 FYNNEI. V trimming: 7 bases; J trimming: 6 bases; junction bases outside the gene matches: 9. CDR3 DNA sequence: TGTGCCAGCAAGCGGGGTTCCGTGGGCGAGCAGTACTTC. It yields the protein CASKRGSVGEQYF.

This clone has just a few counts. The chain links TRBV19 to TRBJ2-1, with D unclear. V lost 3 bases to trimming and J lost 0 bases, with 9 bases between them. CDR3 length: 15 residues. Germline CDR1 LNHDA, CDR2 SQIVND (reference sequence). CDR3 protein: CASSIEKSSYNEQFF. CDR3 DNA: TGTGCCAGTAGTATCGAGAAGAGCTCCTACAATGAGCAGTTCTTC.

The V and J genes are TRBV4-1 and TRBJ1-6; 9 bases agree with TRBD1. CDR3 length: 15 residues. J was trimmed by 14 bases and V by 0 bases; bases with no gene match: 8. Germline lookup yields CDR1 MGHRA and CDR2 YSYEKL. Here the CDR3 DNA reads TGCGCCAGCAGCCAAGAGGGGACAGGGACATCGACCCTCCACTTT. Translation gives CASSQEGTGTSTLHF.

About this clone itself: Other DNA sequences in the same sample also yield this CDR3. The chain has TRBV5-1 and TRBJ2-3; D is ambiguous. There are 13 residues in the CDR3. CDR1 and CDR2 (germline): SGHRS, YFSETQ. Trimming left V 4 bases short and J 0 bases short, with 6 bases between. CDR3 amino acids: CASSPTSTDTQYF. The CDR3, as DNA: TGCGCCAGCAGCCCCACTAGCACAGATACGCAGTATTTT. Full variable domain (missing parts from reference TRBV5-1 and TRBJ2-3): KAGVTQTPRYLIKTRGQQVTLSCSPISGHRSVSWYQQTPGQGLQFLFEYFSETQRNKGNFPGRFSGRQFSNSRSEMNVSTLELGDSALYLCASSPTSTDTQYFGPGTRLTVL.

Here the CDR3 DNA reads TGCAGCGTTGTGGGGCTTGGGACAGGATCAACCTACGAGCAGTACTTC. Encoded protein: CSVVGLGTGSTYEQYF. This sequence joins TRBV29-1 and TRBJ2-7; 8 bases match TRBD1. Trimming cost V 4 bases and J 2 bases; bases outside gene matches: 13. The CDR3 sequence is 16 residues long. Germline values: CDR1 SQVTM, CDR2 ANQGSEA.

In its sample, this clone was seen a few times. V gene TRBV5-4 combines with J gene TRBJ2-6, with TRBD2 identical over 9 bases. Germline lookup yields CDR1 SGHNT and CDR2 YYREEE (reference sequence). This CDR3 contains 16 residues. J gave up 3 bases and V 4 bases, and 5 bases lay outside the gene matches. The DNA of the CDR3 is TGTGCCAGCAGCGCGGGGGGGGGAAGTGGGGCCAACGTCCTGACTTTC. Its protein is CASSAGGGSGANVLTF.

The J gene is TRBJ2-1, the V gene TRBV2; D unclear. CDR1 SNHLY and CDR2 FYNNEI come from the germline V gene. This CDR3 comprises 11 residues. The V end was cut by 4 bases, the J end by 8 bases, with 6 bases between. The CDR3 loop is CASSAAYEQFF. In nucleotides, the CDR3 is TGTGCCAGCAGTGCAGCCTATGAGCAGTTCTTC.

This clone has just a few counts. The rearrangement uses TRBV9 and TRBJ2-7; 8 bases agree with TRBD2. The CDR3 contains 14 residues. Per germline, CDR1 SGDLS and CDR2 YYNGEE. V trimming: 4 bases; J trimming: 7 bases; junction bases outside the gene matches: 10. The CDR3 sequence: CASSPGWAGGEQYF. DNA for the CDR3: TGTGCCAGCAGCCCGGGATGGGCGGGAGGAGAGCAGTACTTC. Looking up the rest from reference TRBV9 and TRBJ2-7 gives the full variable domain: DSGVTQTPKHLITATGQRVTLRCSPRSGDLSVYWYQQSLDQGLQFLIQYYNGEERAKGNILERFSAQQFPDLHSELNLSSLELGDSALYFCASSPGWAGGEQYFGPGTRLTVT.

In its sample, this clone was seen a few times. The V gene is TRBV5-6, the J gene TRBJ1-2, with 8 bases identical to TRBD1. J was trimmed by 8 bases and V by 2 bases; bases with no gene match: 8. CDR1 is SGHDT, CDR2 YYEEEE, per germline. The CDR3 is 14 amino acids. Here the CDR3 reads CASSLRTGLGGYTF. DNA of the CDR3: TGTGCCAGCAGCTTAAGGACAGGGTTGGGCGGCTACACCTTC.

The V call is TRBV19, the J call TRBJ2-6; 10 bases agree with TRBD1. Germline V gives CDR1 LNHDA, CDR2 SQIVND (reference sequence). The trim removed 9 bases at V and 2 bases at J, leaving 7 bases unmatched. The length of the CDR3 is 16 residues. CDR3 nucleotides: TGTGCCAGCCGGGACAGGGGCTATACTGGGGCCAACGTCCTGACTTTC. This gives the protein CASRDRGYTGANVLTF.

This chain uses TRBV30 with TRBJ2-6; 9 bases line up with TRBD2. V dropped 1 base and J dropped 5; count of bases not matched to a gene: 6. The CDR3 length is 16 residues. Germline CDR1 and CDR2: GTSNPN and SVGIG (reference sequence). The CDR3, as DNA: TGTGCCTGGAGTGGCGGGGGGGGCACTTGGGCCAACGTCCTGACTTTC. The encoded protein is CAWSGGGGTWANVLTF.

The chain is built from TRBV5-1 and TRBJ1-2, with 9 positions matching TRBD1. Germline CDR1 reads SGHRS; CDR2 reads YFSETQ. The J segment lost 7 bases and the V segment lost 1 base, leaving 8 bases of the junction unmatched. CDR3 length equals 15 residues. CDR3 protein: CASSLTPTGGSGYTF. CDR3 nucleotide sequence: TGCGCCAGCAGCTTGACCCCGACAGGGGGAAGTGGCTACACCTTC.

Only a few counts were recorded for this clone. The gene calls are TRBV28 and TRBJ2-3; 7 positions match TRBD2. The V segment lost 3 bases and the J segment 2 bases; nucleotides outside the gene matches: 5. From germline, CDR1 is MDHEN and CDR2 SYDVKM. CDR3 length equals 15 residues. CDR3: CASSFSSGNTDTQYF. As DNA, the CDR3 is TGTGCCAGCAGTTTCTCTAGCGGAAACACAGATACGCAGTATTTT.

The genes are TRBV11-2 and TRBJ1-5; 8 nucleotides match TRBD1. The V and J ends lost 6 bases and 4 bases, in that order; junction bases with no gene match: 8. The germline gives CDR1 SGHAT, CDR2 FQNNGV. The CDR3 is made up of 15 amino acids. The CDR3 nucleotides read TGTGCCAGCAGTTTCACACAGGGGGGGAATCAGCCCCAGCATTTT. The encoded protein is CASSFTQGGNQPQHF.

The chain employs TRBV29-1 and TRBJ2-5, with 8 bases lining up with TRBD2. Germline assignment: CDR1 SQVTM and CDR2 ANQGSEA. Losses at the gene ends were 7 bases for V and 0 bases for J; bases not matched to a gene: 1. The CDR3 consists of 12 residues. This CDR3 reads CSAAGDQETQYF. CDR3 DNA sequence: TGCAGCGCAGCGGGGGACCAAGAGACCCAGTACTTC.

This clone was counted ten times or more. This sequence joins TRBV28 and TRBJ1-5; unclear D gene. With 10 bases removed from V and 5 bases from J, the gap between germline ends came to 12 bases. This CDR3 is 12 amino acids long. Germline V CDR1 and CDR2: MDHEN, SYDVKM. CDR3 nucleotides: TGTGCCACCAACGAGGTCGATCAGCCCCAGCATTTT. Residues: CATNEVDQPQHF.

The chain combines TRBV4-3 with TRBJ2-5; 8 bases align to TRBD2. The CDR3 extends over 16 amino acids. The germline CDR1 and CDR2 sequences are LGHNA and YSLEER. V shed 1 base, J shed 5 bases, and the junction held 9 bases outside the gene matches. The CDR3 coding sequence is TGCGCCAGCAGCCAAGGGAACGGGGGGGCCGGGGAGACCCAGTACTTC. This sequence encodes CASSQGNGGAGETQYF.

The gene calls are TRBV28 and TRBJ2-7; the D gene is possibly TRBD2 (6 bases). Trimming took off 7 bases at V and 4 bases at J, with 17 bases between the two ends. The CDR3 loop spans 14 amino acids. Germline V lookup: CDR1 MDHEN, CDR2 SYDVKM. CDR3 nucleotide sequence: TGTGCCAGCACTACTACCGCGGGACCTTACGAGCAGTACTTC. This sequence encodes CASTTTAGPYEQYF.